The 23 T cell receptor beta chains below all came from one sample that was sequenced in a study of cytomegalovirus exposure and HLA in healthy donors. Primers for the PCR totalled 60 Vbeta and 13 Jbeta. Assay used: immunoSEQ multiplex PCR; TCRdb lists only in-frame clones, some missing. The sample shows 65,000 to 95,000 clones, around 77% of them seen only once. The sequenced material came from PBMCs. The receptors stem from a man aged 45-65 years in good health and CMV-seronegative.

The genes are TRBV7-2 and TRBJ2-5; D not resolved. There are 14 residues in the CDR3. Trimming took off 5 bases at V and 0 bases at J, with 10 bases between the two ends. Germline CDR1 is SGHTA and CDR2 is FQGNSA. The CDR3, as DNA: TGTGCCAGCAGCCTCCGACTGGACCAAGAGACCCAGTACTTC. Translating gives CASSLRLDQETQYF.

The rearrangement links TRBV5-1 to TRBJ1-2, with 7 nucleotides matching TRBD1. The CDR3 consists of 15 residues. J was trimmed by 6 bases and V by 0 bases; bases with no gene match: 8. The germline V gene encodes CDR1 SGHRS and CDR2 YFSETQ. CDR3 amino acids: CASSLAGVTGHGYTF. The CDR3, as DNA: TGCGCCAGCAGCTTGGCCGGTGTGACAGGGCATGGCTACACCTTC.

The chain combines TRBV7-3 with TRBJ1-1, with D possibly matching TRBD1 (6 bases). The CDR3 length is 16 residues. Trimming cost V 5 bases and J 5 bases, with 21 bases left between them. Looked up from germline, CDR1 is SGHTA and CDR2 is FQGTGA. CDR3 DNA: TGTGCCAGCAGCCCCCAACCAGGGGCGTCAGGTACTGAAGCTTTCTTT. Encoded protein: CASSPQPGASGTEAFF.

The chain combines TRBV5-6 with TRBJ1-2; 7 bases map to TRBD1. The CDR3 runs to 18 residues. The trim removed 3 bases at V and 3 bases at J, leaving 17 bases unmatched. Germline assignment: CDR1 SGHDT and CDR2 YYEEEE. The CDR3, as DNA: TGTGCCAGCAGCTGGACCGGGACAGTGCGAGGTTTAGACTATGGCTACACCTTC. Amino acids: CASSWTGTVRGLDYGYTF.

A single count supports this clone. The chain carries TRBV18 and TRBJ1-6; no reliable D call. Germline values: CDR1 KGHSH, CDR2 LQKENI. Trimming took off 5 bases at V and 1 base at J, with 9 bases between the two ends. There are 15 residues in the CDR3. This CDR3 reads CASSSSGSYNSPLHF. CDR3 DNA sequence: TGTGCCAGCTCATCAAGCGGATCCTATAATTCACCCCTCCACTTT.

The chain recombines TRBV5-1 with TRBJ2-5, with 9 bases fitting TRBD1. Germline V gene data show CDR1 as SGHRS and CDR2 as YFSETQ. V shed 4 bases and J 2 bases; nucleotides not matched to a gene: 3. This CDR3 is 14 amino acids long. Here the CDR3 DNA reads TGCGCCAGCAGCGTCGGACAGGGGCAAGAGACCCAGTACTTC. Amino acid sequence: CASSVGQGQETQYF.

A few counts support this clone. The chain uses TRBV10-3 and TRBJ2-5; perhaps TRBD1 as D (6 bases). TRBJ2-7 matches the DNA end more closely, so the J call is doubtful. Germline CDR1 reads ENHRY; CDR2 reads SYGVKD. The CDR3 runs 16 residues. CDR3 sequence reads: CAISAGQRNHTYEQYF. CDR3 in DNA: TGTGCCATCAGTGCCGGACAGAGAAACCACACCTACGAGCAGTACTTC.

The rearrangement uses TRBV19 and TRBJ1-1, with D maybe TRBD1 (5 bases). The CDR3 length is 14 residues. The germline V and J ends were trimmed by 3 bases and 1 base, with 9 bases remaining between them. The germline V gene has CDR1 LNHDA and CDR2 SQIVND (reference sequence). For the CDR3, the DNA is TGTGCCAGTAGTATCGGGGGTGGGAACACTGAAGCTTTCTTT. Amino acids: CASSIGGGNTEAFF.

The rearrangement links TRBV2 to TRBJ1-1; 9 nucleotides align to TRBD1. The CDR3 covers 14 residues. Germline values: CDR1 SNHLY, CDR2 FYNNEI. Germline trimming cut 8 bases from V and 5 bases from J; bases unmatched to any gene: 9. DNA for the CDR3: TGTGCCAGCGTGAACAGGGGGCAAGGGACTGAAGCTTTCTTT. Amino acid sequence: CASVNRGQGTEAFF.

This clone has only a few counts. The chain links TRBV9 to TRBJ2-6; 7 bases map to TRBD1. Losses at the gene ends were 3 bases for V and 0 bases for J; bases not matched to a gene: 3. The CDR3 runs 16 residues. Germline V gene lookup returns CDR1 SGDLS and CDR2 YYNGEE. The CDR3 DNA is TGTGCCAGCAGCGACAGGGGTAGCTCTGGGGCCAACGTCCTGACTTTC. Its translation is CASSDRGSSGANVLTF.

This clone has more than one count but fewer than ten. The CDR3, as DNA: TGTGCCAGCACAGAGGGCAGGTCTAACTATGGCTACACCTTC. Translating it yields CASTEGRSNYGYTF. V usage is TRBV28 and J usage is TRBJ1-2; D ambiguous. The CDR3 has 14 amino acids. Germline loops: CDR1 MDHEN, CDR2 SYDVKM. Deletions cut 7 bases from V and 0 bases from J, with 12 bases between.

Only one count was recorded for this clone. The J gene is TRBJ1-1, the V gene TRBV7-9, with TRBD1 matching over 9 bases. This CDR3 contains 14 residues. CDR1 is SEHNR and CDR2 is FQNEAQ in the germline V gene (reference sequence). V gave up 3 bases and J gave up 4 bases; unmatched junction bases: 3. The CDR3 here is CASSFDRGVTEAFF. CDR3 DNA sequence: TGTGCCAGCAGCTTCGACAGGGGGGTCACTGAAGCTTTCTTT.

In this sample, this clone turned up once. This chain connects TRBV19 to TRBJ1-1, with TRBD1 matching 9 bases. Germline V lookup: CDR1 LNHDA, CDR2 SQIVND (reference sequence). This CDR3 spans 14 amino acids. V dropped 6 bases and J dropped 1; count of bases not matched to a gene: 3. The CDR3 nucleotides are TGTGCCAGTAGGGGGACAGGGAGGAACACTGAAGCTTTCTTT. This codes for CASRGTGRNTEAFF.

The chain recombines TRBV5-1 with TRBJ1-1; TRBD1 aligns across 8 bases. J gave up 0 bases and V 3 bases, and 7 bases lay outside the gene matches. Per germline, CDR1 SGHRS and CDR2 YFSETQ. The CDR3 is 16 amino acids. The CDR3 DNA is TGCGCCAGCAGCTCCCGGGACAGGCGGATGAACACTGAAGCTTTCTTT. Protein sequence: CASSSRDRRMNTEAFF.

The rearrangement links TRBV6-5 to TRBJ1-6; 7 bases fit TRBD1. J gave up 7 bases and V 7 bases, and 4 bases lay outside the gene matches. CDR3 length: 13 amino acids. From germline, CDR1 is MNHEY and CDR2 SVGAGI. The CDR3, as DNA: TGTGCCAGCACCGGACAGGCGAATTCACCCCTCCACTTT. Amino acids: CASTGQANSPLHF.

This chain joins TRBV19 and TRBJ2-7, with a weak D call TRBD2 (7 bases). There are 16 residues in the CDR3. Per the germline V gene, CDR1 is LNHDA and CDR2 is SQIVND (reference sequence). V lost 5 bases, J lost 2 bases, and 19 bases lay in between. CDR3 sequence (DNA): TGTGCCAGTAGTGGAAGGGGGGGGACATCGGCCTACGAGCAGTACTTC. Translating gives CASSGRGGTSAYEQYF.

The chain joins TRBV7-6 to TRBJ1-2; a weak D match, TRBD1 (6 bases). CDR1 and CDR2 from the germline V gene are SGHVS and FNYEAQ. The CDR3 extends over 15 amino acids. V lost 2 bases to trimming and J lost 1 base, with 11 bases between them. CDR3 protein: CASSLRDTDNYGYTF. The CDR3 region has the DNA TGTGCCAGCAGCTTAAGGGACACCGATAACTATGGCTACACCTTC.

The chain links TRBV5-1 to TRBJ2-1, with a weak D call TRBD2 (5 bases). The germline CDR1 and CDR2 sequences are SGHRS and YFSETQ. The CDR3 is made up of 14 amino acids. Trimming left V 7 bases short and J 3 bases short, with 14 bases between. The CDR3 DNA reads TGCGCCAGCTCCACCTCGGACTTCTACAATGAGCAGTTCTTC. This codes for CASSTSDFYNEQFF.

This chain uses TRBV4-1 with TRBJ1-2, with 10 bases matching TRBD1. Losses at the gene ends were 2 bases for V and 4 bases for J; bases not matched to a gene: 4. CDR1 and CDR2 from the germline V gene are MGHRA and YSYEKL. This CDR3 comprises 15 residues. CDR3 nucleotide sequence: TGCGCCAGCAGCCAACCGGGACAGGGGATCTATGGCTACACCTTC. It translates to CASSQPGQGIYGYTF.

This clone was detected only a few times. The chain carries TRBV7-9 and TRBJ1-6; perhaps TRBD1 as D (6 bases). Trimming stripped 3 bases from V and 5 bases from J, with 11 bases between. CDR1 and CDR2 from the germline V gene are SEHNR and FQNEAQ (reference sequence). This CDR3 region has 15 residues. DNA for the CDR3: TGTGCCAGCAGCTTTCCAGGACAGAATAATTCACCCCTCCACTTT. Translated: CASSFPGQNNSPLHF.

The chain employs TRBV15 and TRBJ2-1, with 7 bases fitting TRBD2. V lost 3 bases to trimming and J lost 3 bases; unmatched junction nucleotides: 5. The germline V gene has CDR1 LNHNV and CDR2 YYDKDF (reference sequence). This CDR3 comprises 15 residues. The CDR3 DNA reads TGTGCCACCAGCAGGGGGCGGGGGAACTACAATGAGCAGTTCTTC. It specifies CATSRGRGNYNEQFF.

The genes are TRBV14 and TRBJ2-3; no firm D call. The CDR3 loop spans 12 amino acids. With 4 bases removed from V and 5 bases from J, the gap between germline ends came to 7 bases. Germline V gene sequence: CDR1 SGHDN, CDR2 FVKESK. CDR3 protein: CASSRPRDTQYF. CDR3 bases: TGTGCCAGCAGCCGTCCCCGAGATACGCAGTATTTT.

The chain employs TRBV29-1 and TRBJ1-5; maybe TRBD1 (5 bases). V lost 6 bases to trimming and J lost 6 bases, with 15 bases between them. The CDR3 extends over 13 amino acids. Looked up from germline, CDR1 is SQVTM and CDR2 is ANQGSEA. CDR3 residues: CSVVGDRGQPQHF. In DNA, the CDR3 is TGCAGCGTGGTCGGCGACAGAGGTCAGCCCCAGCATTTT.